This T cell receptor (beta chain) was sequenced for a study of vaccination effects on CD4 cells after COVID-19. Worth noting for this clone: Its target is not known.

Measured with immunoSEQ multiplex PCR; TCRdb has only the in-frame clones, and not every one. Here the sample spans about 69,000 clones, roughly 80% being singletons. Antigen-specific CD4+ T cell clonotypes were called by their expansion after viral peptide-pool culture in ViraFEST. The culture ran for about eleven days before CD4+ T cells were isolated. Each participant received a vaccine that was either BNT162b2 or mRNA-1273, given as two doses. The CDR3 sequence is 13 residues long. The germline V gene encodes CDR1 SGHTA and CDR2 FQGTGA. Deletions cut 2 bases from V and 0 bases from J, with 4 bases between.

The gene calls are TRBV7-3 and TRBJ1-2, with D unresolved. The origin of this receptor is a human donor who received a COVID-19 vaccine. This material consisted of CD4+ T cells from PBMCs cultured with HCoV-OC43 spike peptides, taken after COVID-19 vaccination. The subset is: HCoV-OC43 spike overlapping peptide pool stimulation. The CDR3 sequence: CASSLGANYGYTF. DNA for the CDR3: TGTGCCAGCAGCTTAGGAGCTAACTATGGCTACACCTTC.